One sample yielded the 26 T cell receptor beta chains listed below, sequenced in a study of T cell repertoires in cytomegalovirus infection. Each CDR3 protein is one row after TCRdb ran MiXCR on the reads. The sample has approximately 400,000 distinct CDR3 sequences, approximately 33% seen once. Input material: PBMCs. These receptors were taken from a human donor in good health (CMV status not recorded). Some clones in this sample may be carry-over from other donors' samples.

The rearrangement joins TRBV3-1 to TRBJ2-1; D is undetermined. Germline-derived CDR1 and CDR2 are LGHDT and YNNKEL (reference sequence). This CDR3 has 15 amino acids. Trimming removed 2 bases at V and 6 bases at J, with 14 bases between. This CDR3 is CASSQKPSRSNEQFF. The DNA of the CDR3 is TGTGCCAGCAGCCAAAAACCCTCTAGGAGCAATGAGCAGTTCTTC.

Concerning this clonotype: It may be a read error: a sequence one base away is much more abundant. The chain uses TRBV11-2 and TRBJ2-1; D not certain. Germline lookup yields CDR1 SGHAT and CDR2 FQNNGV. This CDR3 is built from 15 residues. V was clipped by 5 bases and J by 11 bases, with 22 bases between them. The CDR3 bases are TGTGCCAGCAGCAATATTCAGGTGGTCATTAATAAGCAGTTCTTC. It yields the protein CASSNIQVVINKQFF.

This clonotype has a handful of counts. The chain's CDR3 is CASSQAAGIPYNEQFF. DNA of the CDR3: TGTGCCAGCAGCCAAGCTGCGGGGATCCCCTACAATGAGCAGTTCTTC. The V and J genes are TRBV14 and TRBJ2-1; the D gene is possibly TRBD2 (6 bases). CDR1 and CDR2 from the germline V gene are SGHDN and FVKESK. V lost 1 base and J lost 2, with 12 bases in between. This CDR3 region has 16 residues.

The chain couples TRBV10-2 to TRBJ2-3, with D perhaps TRBD1 or TRBD2 (6 bases each). The CDR3 has 11 amino acids. Looked up from germline, CDR1 is WSHSY and CDR2 is SAAADI. Trimming pared 2 bases from V and 10 bases from J, leaving 7 bases between. The CDR3 DNA is TGCGCCAGCAGTGAGGGGGGGCCGCAGTATTTT. Translation: CASSEGGPQYF.

The V gene is TRBV7-4, the J gene TRBJ2-1; D may correspond to TRBD1 or TRBD2 (5 bases each). Trimming pared 5 bases from V and 6 bases from J, leaving 20 bases between. The CDR3 has 16 residues. Germline CDR1 SGHVT, CDR2 SQSDAQ. CDR3 sequence reads: CASSPPYRFGGNEQFF. In nucleotides, the CDR3 is TGTGCCAGCAGCCCTCCTTACAGGTTTGGGGGCAATGAGCAGTTCTTC.

The chain combines TRBV24-1 with TRBJ1-2, with 9 bases fitting TRBD1. CDR1 and CDR2 (germline): KGHDR, SFDVKD. The CDR3 is 14 residues long. V was clipped by 2 bases and J by 7 bases; unmatched bases: 4. For the CDR3, the DNA is TGTGCCACCAGTGATTACAGGGGGCAACGTGGCTACACCTTC. This encodes CATSDYRGQRGYTF.

This clonotype occurred once. The chain recombines TRBV18 with TRBJ2-3, with 9 nucleotides matching TRBD2. Trimming cost V 0 bases and J 6 bases; bases outside gene matches: 7. The CDR3 contains 16 residues. Germline values: CDR1 KGHSH, CDR2 LQKENI. The CDR3 DNA is TGTGCCAGCTCACCACCGCTTAGCGGGGGTAGGGATACGCAGTATTTT. Encoded protein: CASSPPLSGGRDTQYF.

This clonotype was picked up many times. The chain links TRBV7-8 to TRBJ2-3, with 10 bases lining up with TRBD2. The CDR3 is made up of 15 amino acids. The trim removed 0 bases at V and 3 bases at J, leaving 0 bases unmatched. CDR1 and CDR2 (germline): SGHVS, FQNEAQ. In DNA form, the CDR3 reads TGTGCCAGCAGCTTAGCTAGCGGGGGGACAGATACGCAGTATTTT. Amino acid sequence: CASSLASGGTDTQYF.

Notes on this clonotype: It may be a read error: a sequence one base away is much more abundant. The V gene is TRBV7-2, the J gene TRBJ2-3, with D unresolved. Trimming took off 4 bases at V and 0 bases at J, with 11 bases between the two ends. The germline gives CDR1 SGHTA, CDR2 FQGNSA. This CDR3 region has 15 residues. This CDR3 is CASSWKGASTDTQYF. In DNA, the CDR3 is TGTGCCAGCAGCTGGAAAGGCGCTAGCACAGATACGCAGTATTTT.

This clonotype was detected a few times. This sequence joins TRBV7-8 and TRBJ2-1; possibly TRBD2 for D (7 bases). The CDR3 has 15 amino acids. V lost 5 bases to trimming and J lost 8 bases, with 19 bases between them. Germline CDR1 reads SGHVS; CDR2 reads FQNEAQ. CDR3 DNA: TGTGCCAGCAGCCGATCACTGGGGGGGGCGTATGAGCAGTTCTTC. Translated: CASSRSLGGAYEQFF.

The V gene is TRBV7-7, the J gene TRBJ2-7; the D gene could be TRBD1 or TRBD2 (5 bases each). The CDR3 totals 14 residues. V dropped 5 bases and J dropped 2 bases, with 13 bases sitting between them. Germline V CDR1 and CDR2: SSHAT, FNYEAQ (reference sequence). The chain's CDR3 is CASSTRDRAYEQYF. CDR3 in DNA: TGTGCCAGCAGCACCCGGGACCGGGCCTACGAGCAGTACTTC.

The V and J genes are TRBV20-1 and TRBJ2-1; 10 bases match TRBD2. CDR1 is DFQATT and CDR2 is SNEGSKA in the germline V gene (reference sequence). The length of the CDR3 is 18 residues. The J segment lost 1 base and the V segment lost 3 bases, leaving 12 bases of the junction unmatched. The CDR3 spells CSASHFASGGASYNEQFF. DNA of the CDR3: TGCAGTGCTAGTCACTTTGCTAGCGGGGGAGCATCCTACAATGAGCAGTTCTTC.

About this clonotype itself: A read error may explain this, as a much larger clone is one base away. V gene TRBV2 combines with J gene TRBJ2-2, with D perhaps matching TRBD1 (6 bases). The CDR3 totals 16 residues. Germline V gene sequence: CDR1 SNHLY, CDR2 FYNNEI. This CDR3 reads CAGSEGFGQTTGELFF. The CDR3 DNA sequence: TGTGCCGGCAGTGAAGGTTTCGGACAGACGACCGGGGAGCTGTTTTTT.

The V and J genes are TRBV5-4 and TRBJ1-2; no clear D gene. The germline V and J ends were trimmed by 0 bases and 6 bases, with 6 bases remaining between them. Germline CDR1 is SGHNT and CDR2 is YYREEE (reference sequence). This CDR3 spans 12 amino acids. CDR3 DNA: TGTGCCAGCAGCTTGGCCTATGATGGCTACACCTTC. Translating it yields CASSLAYDGYTF.

This clonotype was detected a few times. The chain has TRBV20-1 and TRBJ1-1, with a weak D call TRBD1 (5 bases). Trimming pared 7 bases from V and 0 bases from J, leaving 21 bases between. This CDR3 comprises 16 residues. Germline V lookup: CDR1 DFQATT, CDR2 SNEGSKA (reference sequence). CDR3 region: CSGIERWGNLNTEAFF. The CDR3 nucleotides are TGCAGTGGTATAGAGCGGTGGGGGAACTTGAACACTGAAGCTTTCTTT.

The genes are TRBV4-3 and TRBJ2-7; a possible D gene is TRBD2 (6 bases). Germline V lookup: CDR1 LGHNA, CDR2 YSLEER. The CDR3 spans 17 residues. V shed 1 base and J shed 0 bases, with 16 bases lying between them. CDR3 nucleotides: TGCGCCAGCAGCCAAGGGGCGGGCGGGGATTACTCCTACGAGCAGTACTTC. It specifies CASSQGAGGDYSYEQYF.

The J gene is TRBJ2-7, the V gene TRBV12-3 or TRBV12-4, with D possibly matching TRBD1 (6 bases). V gave up 4 bases and J gave up 3 bases, with 7 bases separating them. This CDR3 region has 12 residues. For the CDR3, the DNA is TGTGCCAGCAGTTACAGGGACTACGAGCAGTACTTC. Its protein product is CASSYRDYEQYF.

The J gene is TRBJ2-7, the V gene TRBV11-2; possibly TRBD2 for D (6 bases). Germline lookup yields CDR1 SGHAT and CDR2 FQNNGV. V was shortened by 4 bases and J by 6 bases, with 13 bases between the two germline ends. This CDR3 comprises 13 residues. The CDR3 DNA follows: TGTGCCAGCAGCTCGCCGGGAGACAGCGAGCAGTACTTC. Amino acids: CASSSPGDSEQYF.

This clonotype was observed at least ten times. The chain couples TRBV7-8 to TRBJ1-5; D is undetermined. The V gene lost 0 bases and the J gene lost 4 bases, with 1 base spanning the gap. Germline assignment: CDR1 SGHVS and CDR2 FQNEAQ. The CDR3 covers 12 residues. CDR3 amino acids: CASSLANQPQHF. The CDR3 DNA reads TGTGCCAGCAGCTTAGCAAATCAGCCCCAGCATTTT.

This chain links TRBV3-1 with TRBJ1-5; D is undetermined. Germline assignment: CDR1 LGHDT and CDR2 YNNKEL (reference sequence). Trimming left V 4 bases short and J 0 bases short, with 10 bases between. This CDR3 spans 15 amino acids. CDR3 residues: CASSPPGYSNQPQHF. The CDR3 coding sequence is TGTGCCAGCAGCCCCCCGGGGTATAGCAATCAGCCCCAGCATTTT.

This clonotype has only a few counts. The genes are TRBV7-9 and TRBJ2-5, with D tentatively TRBD1 (6 bases). This CDR3 is built from 17 residues. The V end was cut by 5 bases, the J end by 5 bases, with 24 bases between. Germline V CDR1 and CDR2: SEHNR, FQNEAQ (reference sequence). The CDR3 DNA reads TGTGCCAGCAGCCTAGGTGCGACAGGCAGGGCAACGGAGACCCAGTACTTC. Protein: CASSLGATGRATETQYF.

This clonotype was picked up a small number of times. The rearrangement links TRBV28 to TRBJ1-5; D is undetermined. This CDR3 region has 12 residues. V was trimmed by 2 bases and J by 11 bases, leaving 10 bases between them. Germline CDR1 MDHEN, CDR2 SYDVKM. This CDR3 is CASSLPGMSQHF. CDR3 in DNA: TGTGCCAGCAGTTTACCGGGGATGTCCCAGCATTTT.

This clonotype was observed at least ten times. This chain uses TRBV6-6 with TRBJ1-5; TRBD1 might be the D (6 bases). V was trimmed by 6 bases and J by 4 bases, leaving 16 bases between them. Germline V gene lookup returns CDR1 MNHNY and CDR2 SVGAGI (reference sequence). CDR3 length equals 15 residues. The CDR3: CASRGNRDFNQPQHF. The DNA for the CDR3 is TGTGCCAGCAGGGGTAACAGGGACTTTAATCAGCCCCAGCATTTT.

In its sample, this clonotype was seen many times. V is TRBV7-3 and J is TRBJ2-3, with D possibly being TRBD1 (5 bases). Trimming shortened V by 2 bases and J by 3 bases, and 12 bases separated the two germline ends. CDR1 and CDR2 from the germline V gene are SGHTA and FQGTGA. The CDR3 is 15 residues long. The CDR3 region has the DNA TGTGCCAGCAGCTTACAGGGAAGGTGGACAGATACGCAGTATTTT. It is translated as CASSLQGRWTDTQYF.

This chain links TRBV6-6 with TRBJ2-7, with 8 bases matching TRBD2. J was trimmed by 4 bases and V by 5 bases; bases with no gene match: 10. Germline loops: CDR1 MNHNY, CDR2 SVGAGI (reference sequence). CDR3 length: 15 amino acids. CDR3 DNA sequence: TGTGCCAGCAGTGTACGGCAGCGGGGGCTGTACGAGCAGTACTTC. Translating it yields CASSVRQRGLYEQYF.

This clonotype was seen a few times. This chain joins TRBV12-3 or TRBV12-4 and TRBJ2-2; D is perhaps TRBD2 (6 bases). The CDR3 has 15 amino acids. Between the trimmed V and J ends, which lost 2 bases and 4 bases, there was a span of 11 bases. For the CDR3, the DNA is TGTGCCAGCAGTTTAAGGCAGGAGGGCACCGGGGAGCTGTTTTTT. This translates into CASSLRQEGTGELFF.